This TCR beta chain was recovered during a study of T cells in Graves' hyperthyroidism and ophthalmopathy. RNA transcripts provided the source from which TCR beta CDR3 regions were amplified. The primer set for the first-round RT-PCR of the TCR CDR3 was HTBI. Each CDR3 protein is one row after TCRdb ran MiXCR on the multiplex PCR reads. The sample includes approximately 400,000 distinct CDR3 sequences, 13% seen only once; the top ten take less than 25%. This clonotype was found many times. The ends were cut back, 4 bases at V and 5 bases at J, with 14 bases in the middle. CDR1 is MDHEN and CDR2 is SYDVKM in the germline V gene. The CDR3 is 14 residues long.

V usage is TRBV28 and J usage is TRBJ1-1, with D hard to call. Specimen: blood. This clonotype was obtained from a man aged 30 to 39 with Graves' hyperthyroidism that later progressed to Graves' ophthalmopathy. The CDR3 DNA is TGTGCCAGCAGTTCGCTGTCTCTGGGGACTGAAGCTTTCTTT. Translated: CASSSLSLGTEAFF. The full variable domain, with the rest looked up from reference TRBV28 and TRBJ1-1, is DVKVTQSSRYLVKRTGEKVFLECVQDMDHENMFWYRQDPGLGLRLIYFSYDVKMKEKGDIPEGYSVSREKKERFSLILESASTNQTSMYLCASSSLSLGTEAFFGQGTRLTVV.